The TCR beta chain under discussion was sequenced for a study of T cell clones after liver transplantation. Assay: immunoSEQ multiplex PCR; the TCRdb copy retains only in-frame clones and omits some. The table lists fewer than 20,000 clones, over 75% of them singletons. Germline CDR1 and CDR2: SNHLY and FYNNEI. The CDR3 has 13 amino acids. Trimming stripped 2 bases from V and 4 bases from J, with 8 bases between. The sequenced sample was CD8+ T cells from blood, obtained before liver transplant. The clonotype originates from a human donor who received a liver transplant. The rearrangement links TRBV2 to TRBJ1-1; D gene ambiguous. CDR3 sequence: CASSEISRTEAFF. The CDR3 DNA follows: TGTGCCAGCAGTGAAATATCGCGCACTGAAGCTTTCTTT.